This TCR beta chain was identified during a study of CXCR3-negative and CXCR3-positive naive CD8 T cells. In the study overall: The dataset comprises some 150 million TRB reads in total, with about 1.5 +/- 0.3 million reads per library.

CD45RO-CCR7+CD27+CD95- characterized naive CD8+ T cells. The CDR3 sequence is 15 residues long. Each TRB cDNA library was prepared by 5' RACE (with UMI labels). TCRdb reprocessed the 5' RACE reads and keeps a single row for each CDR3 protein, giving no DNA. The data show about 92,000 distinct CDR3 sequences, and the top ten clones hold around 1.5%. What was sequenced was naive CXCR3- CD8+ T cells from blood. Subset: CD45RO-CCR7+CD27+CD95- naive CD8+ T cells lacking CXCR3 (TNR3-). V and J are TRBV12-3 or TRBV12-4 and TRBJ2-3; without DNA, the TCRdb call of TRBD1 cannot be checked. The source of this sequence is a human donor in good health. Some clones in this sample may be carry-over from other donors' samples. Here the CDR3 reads CASSLWGQSTDTQYF.